This T cell receptor (beta chain) was identified in a study of cytotoxic CD8 clonotypes in ibrutinib-treated CLL (dated by TCRdb to about 2021). Looking at the study overall: The cohort had about ten relapsed/refractory and 15 treatment-naive patients; 17 were IGHV unmutated. The response samples were drawn at a median of approximately 11 months into treatment, with a range of roughly 6 to 36 months. An average of about 260,000 productive templates and 94,082 productive rearrangements was obtained per sample. Of the 90 or so participants in the trial, roughly 25 had longitudinal samples available. Cryopreserved peripheral blood mononuclear cells were obtained before treatment, at response, and at either sustained remission or disease progression. Every remission and progressive disease sample was obtained while ibrutinib was still being received by the patients. Responses were partial in roughly 24 patients and complete in 2; after median about 68 months follow-up, roughly 15 stayed in remission and some twelve progressed.

CDR1 PRHDT and CDR2 FYEKMQ were looked up in the germline V gene (reference sequence). The CDR3 runs 12 residues from the cysteine to the phenylalanine. Just CDR3 DNA is preserved here, 36 bases in frame from base 1. V loses 5 bases, J loses 4 bases, and the germline ends lie 8 bases apart. On a MiSeq, deep resolution sequencing aimed for a depth between 1 in 1 million and 1 in 200,000 T cells, with each clonotype covered roughly 10x on average. The immunoSEQ hsTCRB Kit was used to generate the TCR beta libraries. The published analysis was carried out like this. Data were analyzed with ImmunoSEQ Data Assistant and ImmunoSEQ Analyzer, with V, D and J genes assigned per IMGT definitions. Clonality, with values ranging from 0 to 1, was calculated as one minus the normalized Shannon entropy of productive rearrangement frequencies. Only overrepresented clonotypes making up at least 0.05% of each patient's repertoire were included in the public clonotype analysis. Roughly 12 age-matched healthy donor repertoires from immuneACCESS were used as controls for clonality. TCRdb stores this immuneACCESS table with in-frame sequences only. Part of the clones is absent; in the studies checked, under half of the shortfall reflects unresolved V genes, and no reason is known for the rest. V, J and clone size reflect that table, while D and trimming were determined from the DNA. Counted in this sample were more than 200,000 clones; approximately 79% of them appeared once. Around 10% of the sample is held by the ten biggest clonotypes.

On this clone: What this receptor recognizes is not known. Base qualities were left out, and no much larger clone turns up one base away.

The sample's time point, from its label and the paper: 12 months on ibrutinib. For TCR beta library preparation, around 2 micrograms of genomic DNA were isolated from cryopreserved PBMCs. Longitudinal blood samples from CLL patients on ibrutinib monotherapy underwent high-throughput TCR beta sequencing. The patients were enrolled in a single-center, open-label phase 2 trial of ibrutinib monotherapy. Overall study results and their limits: Public clonotypes were rare and either contracted or stayed stable during treatment, and the rise in clonality at ibrutinib response reflected the expansion of private clonotypes. Sampling times were not matched between sustained-remission and progressing patients, and lymph node repertoires were not studied. Baseline clonality was found to be higher than that of age-matched healthy donors and was strongly correlated with circulating CD8+ T-cell counts. Clonality rose at ibrutinib response, remained stable during sustained remission, and dropped back toward baseline at progression.

Material: PBMCs, obtained after 12 months of ibrutinib treatment. This receptor chain uses TRBV13 and TRBJ1-1; the D gene assignment is ambiguous. The sequence derives from a human donor with chronic lymphocytic leukemia. CDR3 sequence: CASSPGGTEAFF. The DNA sequence is TGTGCCAGCAGCCCAGGAGGCACTGAAGCTTTCTTT.